This entry describes one TCR beta chain. The sample is drawn from a study of blood T cell repertoires in COVID-19. Overall study: The origin of the acute and convalescent COVID-19 samples was the United States, Italy and Spain.

TCRdb's copy holds only in-frame clones and misses some; the assay was immunoSEQ multiplex PCR. Of around 250,000 clones listed, roughly four fifths are singletons. The V end was cut by 0 bases, the J end by 1 base, with 6 bases between. From germline, CDR1 is MNHEY and CDR2 SVGAGI. The CDR3 runs 14 residues. The V and J genes are TRBV6-5 and TRBJ2-5; D remains ambiguous. The specimen was PBMCs or T cells enriched from blood (not recorded which). This clonotype was obtained from a man younger than 40 with acute COVID-19. CDR3: CASSYSSFQETQYF. The CDR3 DNA sequence: TGTGCCAGCAGTTACTCATCTTTCCAAGAGACCCAGTACTTC.